This TCR beta chain was documented in a study of PD-L1 blockade in urothelial cancer. In germline, CDR1 is SQVTM, CDR2 ANQGSEA. The CDR3 runs to 13 residues. The ends lost 6 bases at V and 7 bases at J; junction bases unmatched: 7. TCRdb's copy holds only in-frame clones and misses some; the assay was immunoSEQ multiplex PCR. The sample lists 75,000 to 95,000 clones, approximately 86% occurring once. Sample time point: pretreatment peripheral blood. Peripheral blood mononuclear cells were collected from every patient before and during treatment, yielding between 1 and 8 samples per patient. The receptor's source is a man aged 35 to 55 with urothelial cancer. The V and J genes are TRBV29-1 and TRBJ2-2; TRBD1 matches 8 bases. Sequenced material: PBMCs, taken around atezolizumab (anti-PD-L1) treatment. CDR3 DNA sequence: TGCAGCGTCGTGACAGGGGACAACGGGGAGCTGTTTTTT. Protein product: CSVVTGDNGELFF.